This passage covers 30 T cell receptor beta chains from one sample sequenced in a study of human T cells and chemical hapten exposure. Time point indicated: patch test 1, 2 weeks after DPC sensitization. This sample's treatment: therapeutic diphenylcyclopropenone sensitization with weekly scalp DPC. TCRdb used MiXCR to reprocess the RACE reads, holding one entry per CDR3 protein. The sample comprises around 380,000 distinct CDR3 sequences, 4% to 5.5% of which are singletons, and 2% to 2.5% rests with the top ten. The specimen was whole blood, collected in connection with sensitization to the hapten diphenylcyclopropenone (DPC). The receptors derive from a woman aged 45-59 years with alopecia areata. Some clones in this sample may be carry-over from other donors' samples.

In DNA, the CDR3 is TGTGCCAGCAGTCCCCAGACTAGCGGTCGAGAGACCCAGTACTTC. Translating gives CASSPQTSGRETQYF. This rearrangement joins TRBV2 to TRBJ2-5; 9 nucleotides line up with TRBD2. V lost 5 bases, J lost 4 bases, and 8 bases stayed unmatched. This CDR3 is built from 15 residues. CDR1 is SNHLY and CDR2 is FYNNEI in the germline V gene.

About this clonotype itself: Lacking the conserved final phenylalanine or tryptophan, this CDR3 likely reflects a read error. Written as DNA, the CDR3 is TGCAGCGTCGTCCCCGACAGGTCTTGGGAGCAGTTCCTC. This translates into CSVVPDRSWEQFL. The chain joins TRBV29-1 to TRBJ2-1, with D perhaps TRBD1 (6 bases). V lost 6 bases and J lost 10, with 19 bases in between. Germline CDR1 is SQVTM and CDR2 is ANQGSEA. CDR3 length: 13 residues.

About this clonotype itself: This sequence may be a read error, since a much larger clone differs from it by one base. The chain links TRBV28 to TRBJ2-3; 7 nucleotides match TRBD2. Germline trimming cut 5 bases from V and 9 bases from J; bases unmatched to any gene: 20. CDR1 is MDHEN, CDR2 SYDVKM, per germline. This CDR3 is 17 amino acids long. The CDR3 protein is CASSPSPSGGLIKTQYF. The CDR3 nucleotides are TGTGCCAGCAGTCCCTCTCCTAGCGGAGGGCTTATAAAGACGCAGTATTTT.

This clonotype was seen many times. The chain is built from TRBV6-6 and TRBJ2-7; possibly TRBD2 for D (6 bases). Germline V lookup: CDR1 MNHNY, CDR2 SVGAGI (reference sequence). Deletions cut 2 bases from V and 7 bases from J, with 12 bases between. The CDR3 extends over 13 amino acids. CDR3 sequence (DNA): TGTGCCAGCAGTTACCCCGGAGGGCGGGAGCAGTACTTC. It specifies CASSYPGGREQYF.

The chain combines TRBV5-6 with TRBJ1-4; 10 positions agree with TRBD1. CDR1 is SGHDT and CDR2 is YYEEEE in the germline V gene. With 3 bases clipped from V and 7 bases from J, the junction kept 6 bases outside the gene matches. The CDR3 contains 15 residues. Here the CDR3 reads CASSWGTGVPEKLFF. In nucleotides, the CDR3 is TGTGCCAGCAGCTGGGGGACAGGGGTCCCTGAAAAACTGTTTTTT.

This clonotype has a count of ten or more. CDR3: CASRRQGYYEQYF. CDR3 in DNA: TGTGCCAGCCGCCGACAGGGGTACTACGAGCAGTACTTC. The chain is built from TRBV6-5 and TRBJ2-7; 8 positions agree with TRBD1. The CDR3 sequence is 13 residues long. V shed 8 bases, J shed 3 bases, and the junction held 6 bases outside the gene matches. CDR1 is MNHEY, CDR2 SVGAGI, per germline.

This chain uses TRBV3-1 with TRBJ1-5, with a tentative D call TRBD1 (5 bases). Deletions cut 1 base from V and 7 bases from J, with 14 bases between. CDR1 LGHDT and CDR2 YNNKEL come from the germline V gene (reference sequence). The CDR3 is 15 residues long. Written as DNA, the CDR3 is TGTGCCAGCAGCCAAGGCAGGGATCCCCGGCAGCCCCAGCATTTT. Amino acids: CASSQGRDPRQPQHF.

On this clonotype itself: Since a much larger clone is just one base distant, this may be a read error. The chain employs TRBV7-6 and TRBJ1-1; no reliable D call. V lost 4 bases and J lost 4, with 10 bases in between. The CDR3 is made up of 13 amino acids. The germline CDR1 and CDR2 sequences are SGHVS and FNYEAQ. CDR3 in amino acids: CASSSVVGTEAFF. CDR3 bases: TGTGCCAGCAGCTCCGTTGTGGGCACTGAAGCTTTCTTT. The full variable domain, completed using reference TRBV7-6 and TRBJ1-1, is GAGVSQSPRYKVTKRGQDVALRCDPISGHVSLYWYRQALGQGPEFLTYFNYEAQQDKSGLPNDRFSAERPEGSISTLTIQRTEQRDSAMYRCASSSVVGTEAFFGQGTRLTVV.

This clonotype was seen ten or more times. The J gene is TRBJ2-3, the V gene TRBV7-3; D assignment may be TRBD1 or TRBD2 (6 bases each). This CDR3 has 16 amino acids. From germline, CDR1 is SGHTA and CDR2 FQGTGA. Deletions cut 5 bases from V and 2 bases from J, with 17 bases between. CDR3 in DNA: TGTGCCAGCAGCGGAGGGGGACTGAAAAACACAGATACGCAGTATTTT. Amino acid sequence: CASSGGGLKNTDTQYF.

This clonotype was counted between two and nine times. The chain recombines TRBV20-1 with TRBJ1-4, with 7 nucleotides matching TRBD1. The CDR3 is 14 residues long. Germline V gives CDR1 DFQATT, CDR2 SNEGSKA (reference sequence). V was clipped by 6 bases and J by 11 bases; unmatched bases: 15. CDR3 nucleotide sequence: TGCAGTGCCCCCCGGGGCAGGGGGGTTGAGAAACTGTTTTTT. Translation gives CSAPRGRGVEKLFF.

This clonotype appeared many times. The CDR3 nucleotides read TGCAGCGTTGCCGCCAGTTACCAAGAGACCCAGTACTTC. It specifies CSVAASYQETQYF. The J gene is TRBJ2-5, the V gene TRBV29-1; D gene ambiguous. Per germline, CDR1 SQVTM and CDR2 ANQGSEA. This CDR3 has 13 amino acids. V lost 4 bases to trimming and J lost 0 bases, with 9 bases between them. The full variable domain, completed using reference TRBV29-1 and TRBJ2-5, is SAVISQKPSRDICQRGTSLTIQCQVDSQVTMMFWYRQQPGQSLTLIATANQGSEATYESGFVIDKFPISRPNLTFSTLTVSNMSPEDSSIYLCSVAASYQETQYFGPGTRLLVL.

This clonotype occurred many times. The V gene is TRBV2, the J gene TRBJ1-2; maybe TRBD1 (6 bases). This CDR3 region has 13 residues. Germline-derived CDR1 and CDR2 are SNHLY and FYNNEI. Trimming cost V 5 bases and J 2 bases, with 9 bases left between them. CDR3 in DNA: TGTGCCAGCAGTTACAGGGAGAACTATGGCTACACCTTC. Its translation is CASSYRENYGYTF.

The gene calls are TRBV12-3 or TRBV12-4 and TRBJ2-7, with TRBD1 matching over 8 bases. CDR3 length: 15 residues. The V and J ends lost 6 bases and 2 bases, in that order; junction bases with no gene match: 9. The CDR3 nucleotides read TGTGCCAGCAGACTCACCGGGACAGGCGCCTACGAGCAGTACTTC. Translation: CASRLTGTGAYEQYF.

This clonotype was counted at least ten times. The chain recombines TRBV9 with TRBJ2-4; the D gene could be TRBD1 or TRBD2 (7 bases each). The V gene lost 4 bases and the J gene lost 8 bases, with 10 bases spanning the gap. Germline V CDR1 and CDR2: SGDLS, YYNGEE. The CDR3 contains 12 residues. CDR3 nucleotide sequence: TGTGCCAGCAGCCCAGGGGGGGACATTCAGTACTTC. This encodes CASSPGGDIQYF. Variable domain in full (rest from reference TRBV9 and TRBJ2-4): DSGVTQTPKHLITATGQRVTLRCSPRSGDLSVYWYQQSLDQGLQFLIQYYNGEERAKGNILERFSAQQFPDLHSELNLSSLELGDSALYFCASSPGGDIQYFGAGTRLSVL.

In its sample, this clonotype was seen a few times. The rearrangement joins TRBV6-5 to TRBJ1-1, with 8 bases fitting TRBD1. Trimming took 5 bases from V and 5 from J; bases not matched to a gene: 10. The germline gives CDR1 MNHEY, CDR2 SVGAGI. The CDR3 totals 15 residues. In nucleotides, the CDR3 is TGTGCCAGCAGTGCACACGACAGGGGAAGGACTGAAGCTTTCTTT. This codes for CASSAHDRGRTEAFF.

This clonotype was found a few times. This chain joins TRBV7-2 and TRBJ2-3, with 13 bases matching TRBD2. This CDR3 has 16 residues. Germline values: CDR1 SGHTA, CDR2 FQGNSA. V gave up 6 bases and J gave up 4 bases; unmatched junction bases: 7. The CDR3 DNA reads TGTGCCAGCAGGGCGGGACTAGCGGGGAGGGCAGATACGCAGTATTTT. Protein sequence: CASRAGLAGRADTQYF.

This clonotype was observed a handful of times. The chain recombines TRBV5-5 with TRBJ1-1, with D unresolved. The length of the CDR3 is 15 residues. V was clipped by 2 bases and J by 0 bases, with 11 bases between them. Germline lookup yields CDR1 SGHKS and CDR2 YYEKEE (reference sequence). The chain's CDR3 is CASSFLGNVNTEAFF. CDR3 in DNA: TGTGCCAGCAGCTTTCTTGGGAATGTGAACACTGAAGCTTTCTTT.

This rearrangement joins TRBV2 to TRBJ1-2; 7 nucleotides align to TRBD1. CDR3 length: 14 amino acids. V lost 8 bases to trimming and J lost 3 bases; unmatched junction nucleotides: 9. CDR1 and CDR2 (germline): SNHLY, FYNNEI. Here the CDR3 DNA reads TGTGCCAGCCCCCGGACAGGATCCGACTATGGCTACACCTTC. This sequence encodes CASPRTGSDYGYTF.

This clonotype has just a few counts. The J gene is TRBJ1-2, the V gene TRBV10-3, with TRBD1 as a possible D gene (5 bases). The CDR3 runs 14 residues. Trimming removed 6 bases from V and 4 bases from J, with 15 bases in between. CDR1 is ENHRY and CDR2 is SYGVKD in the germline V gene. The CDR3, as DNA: TGTGCCATCAGCGGGGGGACTGACGTCTATGGCTACACCTTC. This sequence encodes CAISGGTDVYGYTF.

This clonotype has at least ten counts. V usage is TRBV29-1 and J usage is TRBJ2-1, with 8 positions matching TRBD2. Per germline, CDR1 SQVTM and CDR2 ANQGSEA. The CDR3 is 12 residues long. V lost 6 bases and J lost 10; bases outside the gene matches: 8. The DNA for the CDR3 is TGCAGCGTGTACGCCAAGCGGGGGGAGCAGTTCTTC. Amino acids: CSVYAKRGEQFF.

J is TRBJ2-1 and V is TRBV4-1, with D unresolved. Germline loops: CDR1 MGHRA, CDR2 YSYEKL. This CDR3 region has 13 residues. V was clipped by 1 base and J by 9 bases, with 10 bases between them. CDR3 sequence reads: CASSQGTAPEQFF. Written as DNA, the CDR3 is TGCGCCAGCAGCCAAGGGACCGCTCCTGAGCAGTTCTTC.

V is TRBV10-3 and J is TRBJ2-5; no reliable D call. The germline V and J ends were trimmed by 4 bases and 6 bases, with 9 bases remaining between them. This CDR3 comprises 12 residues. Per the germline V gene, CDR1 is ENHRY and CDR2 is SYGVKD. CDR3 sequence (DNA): TGTGCCATCAGTGGGGATAGCCAGACCCAGTACTTC. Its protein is CAISGDSQTQYF.

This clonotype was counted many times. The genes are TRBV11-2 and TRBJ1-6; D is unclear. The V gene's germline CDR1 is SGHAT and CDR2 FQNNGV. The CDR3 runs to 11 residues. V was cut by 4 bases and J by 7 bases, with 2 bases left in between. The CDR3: CASSSNSPLHF. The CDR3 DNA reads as TGTGCCAGCAGCTCAAATTCACCCCTCCACTTT. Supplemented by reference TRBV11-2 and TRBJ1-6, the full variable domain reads EAGVAQSPRYKIIEKRQSVAFWCNPISGHATLYWYQQILGQGPKLLIQFQNNGVVDDSQLPKDRFSAERLKGVDSTLKIQPAKLEDSAVYLCASSSNSPLHFGNGTRLTVT.

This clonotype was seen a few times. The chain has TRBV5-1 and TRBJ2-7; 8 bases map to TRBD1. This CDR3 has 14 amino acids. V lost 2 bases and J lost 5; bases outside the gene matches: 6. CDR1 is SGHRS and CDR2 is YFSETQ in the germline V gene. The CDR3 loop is CASSFRDRYNEQYF. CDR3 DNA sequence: TGCGCCAGCAGCTTTCGGGACAGGTACAACGAGCAGTACTTC.

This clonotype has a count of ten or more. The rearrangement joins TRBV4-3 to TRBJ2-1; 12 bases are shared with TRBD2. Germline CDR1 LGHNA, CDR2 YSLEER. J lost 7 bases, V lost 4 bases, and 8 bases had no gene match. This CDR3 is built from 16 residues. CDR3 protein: CASSLRLAGVGNEQFF. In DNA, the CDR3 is TGCGCCAGCAGCCTCCGACTAGCGGGAGTAGGGAATGAGCAGTTCTTC.

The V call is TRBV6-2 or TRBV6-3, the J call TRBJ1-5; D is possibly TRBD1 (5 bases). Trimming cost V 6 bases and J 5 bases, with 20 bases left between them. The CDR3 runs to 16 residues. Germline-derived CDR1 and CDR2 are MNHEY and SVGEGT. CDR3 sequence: CASRGENPGLHQPQHF. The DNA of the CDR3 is TGTGCCAGCAGGGGGGAGAATCCGGGGCTTCATCAGCCCCAGCATTTT.

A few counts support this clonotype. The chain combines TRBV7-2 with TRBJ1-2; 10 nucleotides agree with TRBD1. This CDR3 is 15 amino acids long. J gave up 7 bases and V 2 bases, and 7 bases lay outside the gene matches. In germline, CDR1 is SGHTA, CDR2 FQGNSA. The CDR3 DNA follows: TGTGCCAGCAGCTTACTGACAGGGGGCACGGGTGGCTACACCTTC. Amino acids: CASSLLTGGTGGYTF.

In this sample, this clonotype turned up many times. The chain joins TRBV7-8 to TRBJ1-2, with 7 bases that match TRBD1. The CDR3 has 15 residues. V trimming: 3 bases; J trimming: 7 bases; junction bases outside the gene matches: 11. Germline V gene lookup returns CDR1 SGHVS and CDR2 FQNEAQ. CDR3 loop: CASSFMGQSSSGYTF. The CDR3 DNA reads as TGTGCCAGCAGCTTCATGGGACAGTCCTCCTCTGGCTACACCTTC.

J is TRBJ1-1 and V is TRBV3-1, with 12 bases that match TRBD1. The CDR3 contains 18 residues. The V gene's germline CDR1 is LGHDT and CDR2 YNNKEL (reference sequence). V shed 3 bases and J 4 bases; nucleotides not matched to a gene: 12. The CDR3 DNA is TGTGCCAGCAGCCACCTTCCGGGGACAGGGGGCTCAAGCACTGAAGCTTTCTTT. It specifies CASSHLPGTGGSSTEAFF.

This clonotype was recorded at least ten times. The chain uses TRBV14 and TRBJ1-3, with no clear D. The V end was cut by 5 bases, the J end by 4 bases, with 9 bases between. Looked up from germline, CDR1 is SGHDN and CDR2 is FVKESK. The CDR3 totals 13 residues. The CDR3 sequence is CASSWVTGNTIYF. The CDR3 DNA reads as TGTGCCAGCAGCTGGGTTACCGGAAACACCATATATTTT.